These T cell receptor beta chains were read from a single sample in a study of technical replicates of blood from several donors. Data came from immunoSEQ multiplex PCR; TCRdb stores just in-frame clones and leaves some out. The repertoire holds tens of thousands of clones, with roughly 98% as singletons. The specimen sequenced was T cells isolated from PBMCs. The receptors here all came from a human donor in good health. CDR3s include the opening cysteine and the closing phenylalanine or tryptophan.

V: TRBV7-8; J: TRBJ1-2; CDR3: CASSLFTDSDGYTF
V: TRBV4-1; J: TRBJ1-2; CDR3: CASSQVATGRAYGYTF
V: TRBV27; J: TRBJ1-1; CDR3: CASRQQGGTEAFF
V: TRBV7-9; J: TRBJ2-7; CDR3: CASSLGRLNSYEQYF
V: TRBV4-1; J: TRBJ2-1; CDR3: CASSQDGHQGVAAYYNEQFF
V: TRBV5-1; J: TRBJ2-7; CDR3: CASSLGTVVLGEQYF
V: TRBV20-1; J: TRBJ1-1; CDR3: CSARVEAEAFF
V: TRBV9; J: TRBJ2-7; CDR3: CASSAGTGFGISYEQYF
V: TRBV29-1; J: TRBJ1-4; CDR3: CSVAPLATNEKLFF
V: TRBV7-9; J: TRBJ1-5; CDR3: CASSLRNSNQPQHF
V: TRBV5-1; J: TRBJ1-4; CDR3: CASSLGQQEKLFF
V: TRBV5-1; J: TRBJ1-4; CDR3: CASSLGSQNEKLFF
V: TRBV7-8; J: TRBJ2-1; CDR3: CASSLGSIAYNEQFF
V: TRBV27; J: TRBJ1-5; CDR3: CASSLSRGINQPQHF
V: TRBV6-5; J: TRBJ1-4; CDR3: CASSYSLTGEKLFF
V: TRBV29-1; J: TRBJ2-3; CDR3: CSVEERKGVTDTQYF
V: TRBV6-5; J: TRBJ1-1; CDR3: CASSSRVGQGFSRAFF
V: TRBV7-3; J: TRBJ1-1; CDR3: CASSPGTWTEAFF
V: TRBV19; J: TRBJ1-1; CDR3: CASSIAGGRVEAFF
V: TRBV6-1; J: TRBJ2-7; CDR3: CASSPRTGFDEQYF
V: TRBV18; J: TRBJ1-2; CDR3: CASSPPYRTNYGYTF
V: TRBV6-4; J: TRBJ2-2; CDR3: CASSRFWATGELFF
V: TRBV18; J: TRBJ2-1; CDR3: CASSPLPVTSGSYNEQFF
V: TRBV9; J: TRBJ1-4; CDR3: CASSPRQRTNEKLFF
V: TRBV27; J: TRBJ1-5; CDR3: CASSLSGYSNQPQHF
V: TRBV5-1; J: TRBJ1-1; CDR3: CASRIRWGNTEAFF
V: TRBV7-9; J: TRBJ2-7; CDR3: CASSSSASSYEQYF
V: TRBV9; J: TRBJ1-1; CDR3: CASSVLVGANTEAFF
V: TRBV7-9; J: TRBJ1-2; CDR3: CASSPGGHYGYTF
V: TRBV29-1; J: TRBJ2-2; CDR3: CSVVPGHQNTGELFF
V: TRBV7-8; J: TRBJ2-3; CDR3: CASSLDGATGRYF
V: TRBV23-1; J: TRBJ2-7; CDR3: CASSHNRGSYEQYF
V: TRBV2; J: TRBJ1-3; CDR3: CASSPLSGNTIYF
V: TRBV4-1; J: TRBJ2-5; CDR3: CASSTDAGTQYF
V: TRBV7-3; J: TRBJ2-1; CDR3: CASSSRTRLAGRNEQFF
V: TRBV7-9; J: TRBJ1-5; CDR3: CASSLGSDQPQHF
V: TRBV11-2; J: TRBJ2-2; CDR3: CASSFGQGVSTGELFF
V: TRBV27; J: TRBJ1-1; CDR3: CASSLRPGGRTEAFF
V: TRBV4-1; J: TRBJ1-1; CDR3: CASRQTGVVSEAFF
V: TRBV25-1; J: TRBJ1-2; CDR3: CASSEPTGGIYTF
V: TRBV5-1; J: TRBJ2-1; CDR3: CASSLGMGQNEQFF
V: TRBV4-2; J: TRBJ1-3; CDR3: CASSQGLDTIYF
V: TRBV30; J: TRBJ1-5; CDR3: CAWSVQPNQPQHF
V: TRBV9; J: TRBJ1-5; CDR3: CASSVGQPSSPQHF
V: TRBV5-1; J: TRBJ1-6; CDR3: CASGDTDSPLHF
V: TRBV11-3; J: TRBJ2-7; CDR3: CASSAGQGPASDEQYF
V: TRBV6-6; J: TRBJ2-7; CDR3: CASSYPLRPYEQYF
V: TRBV25-1; J: TRBJ2-7; CDR3: CASSALGQGGEQYF
V: TRBV2; J: TRBJ1-1; CDR3: CASGRQGVTEAFF
V: TRBV18; J: TRBJ1-4; CDR3: CASSPPGPHSLNEKLFF
V: TRBV5-1; J: TRBJ1-2; CDR3: CASSLLGVPVGGEGNYGYTF